Listed below are T cell receptor beta chains from one sample, sequenced in a study of cytomegalovirus exposure and HLA in healthy donors. TCRdb keeps only in-frame clones here, not all; method: immunoSEQ multiplex PCR. Found here are tens of thousands of clones, over 75% of them singletons; the top ten hold roughly 6%. Material for sequencing was PBMCs. The receptors here all came from a female donor in good health and CMV-seronegative. CDR3s include the opening cysteine and the closing phenylalanine or tryptophan. D genes are given only for firm matches. Rows may omit the clone size; those that give it use once, few, many or a size class.

abundance: NA; d_gene: NA; v_gene: TRBV2; j_gene: TRBJ1-2; CDR3nt: TGTGCCAGCAGGACTGGGTTTAACTATGGCTACACCTTC; CDR3aa: CASRTGFNYGYTF
abundance: few; d_gene: NA; v_gene: TRBV27; j_gene: TRBJ1-1; CDR3nt: TGTGCCAGCAGTTTCGCGGTGACAGCTGAAGCTTTCTTT; CDR3aa: CASSFAVTAEAFF
abundance: NA; d_gene: TRBD2; v_gene: TRBV27; j_gene: TRBJ2-5; CDR3nt: TGTGCCAGCAGTTCGCTTCCTCGGAATGTGGGGGGGGAGACCCAGTACTTC; CDR3aa: CASSSLPRNVGGETQYF
abundance: NA; d_gene: TRBD1; v_gene: TRBV7-9; j_gene: TRBJ1-1; CDR3nt: TGTGCCAGCAGTAACCCCGACAGGGGGATCACTGAAGCTTTCTTT; CDR3aa: CASSNPDRGITEAFF
abundance: NA; d_gene: NA; v_gene: TRBV6-1; j_gene: TRBJ1-2; CDR3nt: TGTGCCAGCAGTAGGAGGGGATCGAACTATGGCTACACCTTC; CDR3aa: CASSRRGSNYGYTF
abundance: once; d_gene: NA; v_gene: TRBV18; j_gene: TRBJ1-4; CDR3nt: TGTGCCAGCTCACCATCAGTAACTATTGGGTGGCAAAAACTGTTTTTT; CDR3aa: CASSPSVTIGWQKLFF
abundance: NA; d_gene: NA; v_gene: TRBV4-2; j_gene: TRBJ1-1; CDR3nt: TGTGCCAGCAGCCAAGCCTATAAGGGGGTAGCAAACACTGAAGCTTTCTTT; CDR3aa: CASSQAYKGVANTEAFF
abundance: few; d_gene: TRBD1; v_gene: TRBV4-1; j_gene: TRBJ1-1; CDR3nt: TGCGCCAGCAGCCAAGAGGACAGGGAGGGTACTGAAGCTTTCTTT; CDR3aa: CASSQEDREGTEAFF
abundance: NA; d_gene: NA; v_gene: TRBV7-2; j_gene: TRBJ1-1; CDR3nt: TGTGCCAGCAGCTTCAGGGGTTGGGGTGAAGCTTTCTTT; CDR3aa: CASSFRGWGEAFF
abundance: NA; d_gene: NA; v_gene: TRBV30; j_gene: TRBJ1-2; CDR3nt: TGTGCCTGGAGTTTTTCTGGGGGCGGCTACACCTTC; CDR3aa: CAWSFSGGGYTF
abundance: NA; d_gene: NA; v_gene: TRBV9; j_gene: TRBJ2-1; CDR3nt: TGTGCCAGCGGAAAGCGAGATGAGCAGTTCTTC; CDR3aa: CASGKRDEQFF
abundance: NA; d_gene: TRBD1; v_gene: TRBV7-9; j_gene: TRBJ2-5; CDR3nt: TGTGCCAGCAGCTTTACAGGGGAGAAGGGGGAAAGCTGGGAGACCCAGTACTTC; CDR3aa: CASSFTGEKGESWETQYF
abundance: NA; d_gene: TRBD2; v_gene: TRBV28; j_gene: TRBJ2-1; CDR3nt: TGTGCCAGCAGTTTGGGACTAGCGGGAGGGGGCAATGAGCAGTTCTTC; CDR3aa: CASSLGLAGGGNEQFF
abundance: NA; d_gene: NA; v_gene: TRBV29-1; j_gene: TRBJ1-2; CDR3nt: TGCAGCGTTGAAAAGGGGGGGTATGGCTACACCTTC; CDR3aa: CSVEKGGYGYTF
abundance: few; d_gene: NA; v_gene: TRBV6-5; j_gene: TRBJ2-7; CDR3nt: TGTGCCAGCAGTTTCGGAGTTCCCTACGAGCAGTACTTC; CDR3aa: CASSFGVPYEQYF
abundance: NA; d_gene: NA; v_gene: TRBV15; j_gene: TRBJ2-2; CDR3nt: TGTGCCACCAGCAGAGACCCACGGACTATCGGGACCGGGGAGCTGTTTTTT; CDR3aa: CATSRDPRTIGTGELFF
abundance: NA; d_gene: NA; v_gene: TRBV29-1; j_gene: TRBJ2-5; CDR3nt: NA; CDR3aa: CSALQVSQYF